Listed below are T cell receptor beta chains from one sample, sequenced in a study of OX40 agonist ivuxolimab in advanced cancers. The protocol was immunoSEQ multiplex PCR, while the TCRdb copy is restricted to in-frame clones and leaves out a portion. The table has tens of thousands of clones, about 93% seen once. This specimen consisted of CD4+ or CD8+ T cells sorted from blood, obtained in a trial of the OX40 agonist ivuxolimab. The source of these receptors is an adult with an advanced solid tumor such as melanoma, head and neck, liver or kidney cancer. The conserved cysteine and the conserved F or W are not part of the CDR3 here.

J gene | V gene | CDR3 protein
TRBJ2-7 | TRBV10-2 | ASSGTSGNAYEQY
TRBJ1-1 | TRBV2 | ASRKEVVYTEAF
TRBJ1-5 | TRBV11-2 | ASSLGGKHSNQPQH
TRBJ1-4 | TRBV18 | ASSPSTGVREKLF
TRBJ2-5 | TRBV7-2 | ASSSKETQY
TRBJ2-7 | TRBV19 | ASSIGDSYLTHYEQY
TRBJ1-4 | TRBV4-1 | ASSQGDRGHGNEKLF
TRBJ2-1 | TRBV5-1 | ASSLGTESYTMKQF
TRBJ2-3 | TRBV5-1 | ASSLRGTSGRAVADTQY
TRBJ1-1 | TRBV19 | ASSIGQANTEAF
TRBJ1-2 | TRBV6-5 | ASSPPGLRYGYT
TRBJ2-7 | TRBV30 | AWDRDLSYEQY
TRBJ1-2 | TRBV19 | ASSTRGARGYT
TRBJ2-2 | TRBV5-1 | ASSLPDTTNTGELF
TRBJ1-1 | TRBV7-8 | ASSPGGAGNTEAF
TRBJ1-6 | TRBV6-5 | ASSLGTDNSPLH
TRBJ2-3 | TRBV10-3 | AISEVNTQY
TRBJ2-2 | TRBV5-6 | ASTFKGLARKGELF
TRBJ2-7 | TRBV11-3 | ASSSTSGSSYEQY